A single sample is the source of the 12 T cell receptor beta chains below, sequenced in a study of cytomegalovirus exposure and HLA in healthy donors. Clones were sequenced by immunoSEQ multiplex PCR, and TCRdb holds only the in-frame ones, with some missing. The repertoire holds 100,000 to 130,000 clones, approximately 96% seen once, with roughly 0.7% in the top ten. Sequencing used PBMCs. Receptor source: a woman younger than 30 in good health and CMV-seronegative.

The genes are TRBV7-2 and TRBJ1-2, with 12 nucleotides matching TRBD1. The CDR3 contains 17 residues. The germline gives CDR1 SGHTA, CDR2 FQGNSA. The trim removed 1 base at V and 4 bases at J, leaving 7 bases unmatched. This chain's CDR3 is CASSLDGTGGLGYGYTF. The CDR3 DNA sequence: TGTGCCAGCAGCTTAGACGGGACAGGGGGCCTGGGCTATGGCTACACCTTC.

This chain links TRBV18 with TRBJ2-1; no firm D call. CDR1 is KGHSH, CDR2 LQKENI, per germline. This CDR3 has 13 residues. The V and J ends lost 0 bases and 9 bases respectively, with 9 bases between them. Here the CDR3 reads CASSPPVVSEQFF. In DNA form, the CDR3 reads TGTGCCAGCTCACCACCGGTGGTGAGTGAGCAGTTCTTC.

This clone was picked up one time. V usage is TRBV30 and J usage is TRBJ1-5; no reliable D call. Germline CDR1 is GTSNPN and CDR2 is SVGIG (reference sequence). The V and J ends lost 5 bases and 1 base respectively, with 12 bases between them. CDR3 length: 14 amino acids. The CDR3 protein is CAWQDVSSNQPQHF. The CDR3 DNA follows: TGTGCCTGGCAGGATGTATCGAGCAATCAGCCCCAGCATTTT. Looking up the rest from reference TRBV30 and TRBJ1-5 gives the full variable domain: SQTIHQWPATLVQPVGSPLSLECTVEGTSNPNLYWYRQAAGRGLQLLFYSVGIGQISSEVPQNLSASRPQDRQFILSSKKLLLSDSGFYLCAWQDVSSNQPQHFGDGTRLSIL.

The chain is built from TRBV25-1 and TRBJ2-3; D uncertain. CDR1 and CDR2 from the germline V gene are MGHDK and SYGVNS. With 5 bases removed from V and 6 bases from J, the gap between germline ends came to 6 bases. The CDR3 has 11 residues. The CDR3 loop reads CASSSRDTQYF. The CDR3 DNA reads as TGTGCCAGCAGTTCGCGGGATACGCAGTATTTT.

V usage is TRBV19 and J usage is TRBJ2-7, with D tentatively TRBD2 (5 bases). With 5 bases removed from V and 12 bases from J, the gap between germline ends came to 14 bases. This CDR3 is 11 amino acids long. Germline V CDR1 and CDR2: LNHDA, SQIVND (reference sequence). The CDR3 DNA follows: TGTGCCAGTAGTGCGGGTGCGGTGCGGTACTTC. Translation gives CASSAGAVRYF. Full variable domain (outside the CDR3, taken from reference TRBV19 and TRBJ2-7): DGGITQSPKYLFRKEGQNVTLSCEQNLNHDAMYWYRQDPGQGLRLIYYSQIVNDFQKGDIAEGYSVSREKKESFPLTVTSAQKNPTAFYLCASSAGAVRYFGPGTRLTVT.

The CDR3 DNA sequence: TGTGCCAGTAGTGATCGGGGAGGGACGTGGAATAATTCACCCCTCCACTTT. Residues: CASSDRGGTWNNSPLHF. The rearrangement uses TRBV19 and TRBJ1-6, with a possible D match to TRBD1 (5 bases). The CDR3 consists of 17 residues. Deletions cut 5 bases from V and 5 bases from J, with 19 bases between. Germline loops: CDR1 LNHDA, CDR2 SQIVND (reference sequence).

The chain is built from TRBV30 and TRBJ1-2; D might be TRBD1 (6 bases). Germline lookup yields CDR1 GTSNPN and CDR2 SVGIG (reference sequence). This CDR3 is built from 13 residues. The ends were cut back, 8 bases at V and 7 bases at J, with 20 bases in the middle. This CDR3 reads CAAGALSDGGYTF. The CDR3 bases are TGTGCCGCGGGGGCGTTAAGCGATGGTGGCTACACCTTC.

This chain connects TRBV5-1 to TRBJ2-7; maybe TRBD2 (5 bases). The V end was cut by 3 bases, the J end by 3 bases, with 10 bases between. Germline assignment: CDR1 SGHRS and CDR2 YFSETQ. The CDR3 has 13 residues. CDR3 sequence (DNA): TGCGCCAGCAGCTCAGAAGGAGGCTACGAGCAGTACTTC. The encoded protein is CASSSEGGYEQYF.

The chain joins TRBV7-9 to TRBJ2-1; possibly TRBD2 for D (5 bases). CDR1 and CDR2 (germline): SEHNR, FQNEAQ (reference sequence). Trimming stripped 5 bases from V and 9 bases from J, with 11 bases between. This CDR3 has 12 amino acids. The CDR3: CASSEGHGEQFF. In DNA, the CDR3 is TGTGCCAGCAGCGAGGGTCATGGTGAGCAGTTCTTC.

The CDR3 region is CSVTGTTGDTQYF. DNA of the CDR3: TGCAGCGTAACCGGGACAACAGGAGATACGCAGTATTTT. The chain joins TRBV29-1 to TRBJ2-3, with a possible D match to TRBD1 (6 bases). Looked up from germline, CDR1 is SQVTM and CDR2 is ANQGSEA. V lost 6 bases to trimming and J lost 5 bases, with 15 bases between them. This CDR3 spans 13 amino acids.

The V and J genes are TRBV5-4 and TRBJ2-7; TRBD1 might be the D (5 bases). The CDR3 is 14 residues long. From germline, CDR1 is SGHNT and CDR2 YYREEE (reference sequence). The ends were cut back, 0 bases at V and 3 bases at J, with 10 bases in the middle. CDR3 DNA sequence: TGTGCCAGCAGCTTGGTGACAGCCGACTACGAGCAGTACTTC. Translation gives CASSLVTADYEQYF.

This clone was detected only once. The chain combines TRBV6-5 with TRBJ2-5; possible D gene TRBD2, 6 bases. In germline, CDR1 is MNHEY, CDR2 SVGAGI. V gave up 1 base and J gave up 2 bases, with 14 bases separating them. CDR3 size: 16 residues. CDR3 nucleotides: TGTGCCAGCAGTTACTTTGGGGTCGGGGGACAAGAGACCCAGTACTTC. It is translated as CASSYFGVGGQETQYF.